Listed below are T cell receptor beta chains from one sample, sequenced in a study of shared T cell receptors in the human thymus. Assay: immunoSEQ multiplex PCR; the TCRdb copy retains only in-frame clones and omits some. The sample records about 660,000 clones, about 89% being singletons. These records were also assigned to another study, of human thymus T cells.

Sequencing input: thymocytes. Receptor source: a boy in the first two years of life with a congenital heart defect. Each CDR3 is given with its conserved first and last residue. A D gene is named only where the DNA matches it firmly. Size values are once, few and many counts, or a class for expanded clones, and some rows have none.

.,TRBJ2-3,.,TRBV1,TGCACCAGCAGCCAAGCCCCCCTAGCGGGGGGCTTATTGATAACAGATACGCAGTATTTT,CTSSQAPLAGGLLITDTQYF
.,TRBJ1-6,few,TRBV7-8,TGTGCCAGCAGCTTAGTCCGGGGGGGCAATAATTCACCCCTCCACTTT,CASSLVRGGNNSPLHF
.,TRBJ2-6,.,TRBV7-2,TGTGCCAGCAGCTTAGGGTGGGCCAACTCTGGGGCCAACGTCCTGACTTTC,CASSLGWANSGANVLTF
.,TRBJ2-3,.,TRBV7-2,TGTGCCAGCAGCTCCCCCGTGTGGAGGGGCACAGATACGCAGTATTTT,CASSSPVWRGTDTQYF
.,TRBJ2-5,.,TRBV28,TGTGCCAGCAGTTTCGAAGAGACCCAGTACTTC,CASSFEETQYF
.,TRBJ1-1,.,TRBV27,TGTGCCAGCAGTGTCCAACAGGGCACTGAAGCTTTCTTT,CASSVQQGTEAFF
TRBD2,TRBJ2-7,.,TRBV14,TGTGCCAGCAGCCAAGAGGCGCGCCCTAGCGGGAGCTACGAGCAGTACTTC,CASSQEARPSGSYEQYF
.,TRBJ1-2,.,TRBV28,TGTGCCAGCAGTTTTCACGGTGGCTACACCTTC,CASSFHGGYTF
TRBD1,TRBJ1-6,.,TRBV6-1,TGTGCCAGCAGTACAGGGGGCTCCCAAGGTTCACCCCTCCACTTT,CASSTGGSQGSPLHF
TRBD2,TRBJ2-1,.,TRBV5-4,TGTGCCAGCCACGGGACTAGCGGGATCAGCTCCTACAATGAGCAGTTCTTC,CASHGTSGISSYNEQFF
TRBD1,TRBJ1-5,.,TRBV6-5,TGTGCCAGCAGAAGAGACAGGGATCAGCCCCAGCATTTT,CASRRDRDQPQHF
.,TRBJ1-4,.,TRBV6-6,TGTGCCAGCAGGGTCAGTGAAAAACTGTTTTTT,CASRVSEKLFF
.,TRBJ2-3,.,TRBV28,TGTGCCAGCACTCGCGCGGGAAAGAAGGCAGATACGCAGTATTTT,CASTRAGKKADTQYF
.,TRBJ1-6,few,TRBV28,TGTGCCAGCAGCACGACAGGAACTATCAGTTCACCCCTCCACTTT,CASSTTGTISSPLHF
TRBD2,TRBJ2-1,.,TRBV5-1,TGCGCCAGCAGCCCCGGTACTAGCGGGAGGGGGGAGCAGTTCTTC,CASSPGTSGRGEQFF
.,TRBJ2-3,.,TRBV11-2,TGTGCCAGCAGGCAACAGGGTGTGCAGTATTTT,CASRQQGVQYF
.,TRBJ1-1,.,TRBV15,TGTGCCACCAACCCGGAGGACGGGGGAACTGAAGCTTTCTTT,CATNPEDGGTEAFF
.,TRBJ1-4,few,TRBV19,TGTGCCAGTAGGAGCAACAATGAAAAACTGTTTTTT,CASRSNNEKLFF
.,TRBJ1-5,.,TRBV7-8,TGTGCCAGCAGCTTAGCGGGCAGGAGGTGGGAGCAGCCCCAGCATTTT,CASSLAGRRWEQPQHF
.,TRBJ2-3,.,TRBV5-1,TGCGCCAGCAGCTTGGGGCCACAGTTTATTGGCACAGATACGCAGTATTTT,CASSLGPQFIGTDTQYF
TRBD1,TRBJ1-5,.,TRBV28,TGTGCCAGCAGCACCCGGGACAGGGGGTTCTATCAGCCCCAGCATTTT,CASSTRDRGFYQPQHF
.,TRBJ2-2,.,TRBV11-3,TGTGCCAGCAGCTTAAATCCTACAGGTCCGAACACCGGGGAGCTGTTTTTT,CASSLNPTGPNTGELFF
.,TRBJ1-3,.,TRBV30,TGTGCCTGGAGTGAAGTCCCTCGGGGTTCCTCTGGAAACACCATATATTTT,CAWSEVPRGSSGNTIYF
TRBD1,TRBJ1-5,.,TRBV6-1,TGTGCCAGCAGTGAAGGCTGGACAGGGTTCAATCAGCCCCAGCATTTT,CASSEGWTGFNQPQHF
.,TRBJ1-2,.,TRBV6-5,TGTGCCAGCAGTCTTGACAGCAGTAACTATGGCTACACCTTC,CASSLDSSNYGYTF
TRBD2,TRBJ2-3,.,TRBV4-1,TGCGCCAGCAGCCAAGATACCAGCGGGGGGCGGACTAGCACAGATACGCAGTATTTT,CASSQDTSGGRTSTDTQYF
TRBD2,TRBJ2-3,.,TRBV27,TGTGCCAGCACCACCCGGGACACTAGAGCGGGAGCTCGCACAGATACGCAGTATTTT,CASTTRDTRAGARTDTQYF
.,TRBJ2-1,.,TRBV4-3,TGCGCCAGCAGGGTAATGGCGGGATCCCCAGAGAGGCCCAACAATGAGCAGTTCTTC,CASRVMAGSPERPNNEQFF
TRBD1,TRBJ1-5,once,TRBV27,TGTGCCAGCAGTTTATCGCCAGGGGGTCAGCCCCAGCATTTT,CASSLSPGGQPQHF
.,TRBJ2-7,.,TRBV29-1,TGCAGCGTTGGTCTGGCGGACTACCGTGGCGAGCAGTACTTC,CSVGLADYRGEQYF
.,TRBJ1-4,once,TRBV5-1,TGCGCCAGCAGCTTGGCCGACAACGTGGGAAAACTGTTTTTT,CASSLADNVGKLFF
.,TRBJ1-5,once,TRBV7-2,TGTGCCAGCAGCTTAAGCCACAGGGATCGAAGCAATCAGCCCCAGCATTTT,CASSLSHRDRSNQPQHF
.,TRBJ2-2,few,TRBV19,TGTGCCAGTAGTACACAGGGTGTGGGTACCGGGGAGCTGTTTTTT,CASSTQGVGTGELFF
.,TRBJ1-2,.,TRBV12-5,TGTGCTACCGCCGGGGAAGGGAAGGGCTATGGCTACACCTTC,CATAGEGKGYGYTF
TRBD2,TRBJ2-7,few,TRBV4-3,TGCGCCAGCAGCCTACGACTAGCGGGAGCCTACGAGCAGTACTTC,CASSLRLAGAYEQYF
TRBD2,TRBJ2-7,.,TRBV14,TGTGCCAGCAGCCCTAGCGGGAGGGCCTACGAGCAGTACTTC,CASSPSGRAYEQYF
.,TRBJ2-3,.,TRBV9,TGTGCCAGCAGCGTAGAACTGTACACAGATACGCAGTATTTT,CASSVELYTDTQYF
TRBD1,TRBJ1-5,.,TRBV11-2,TGTGCCAGCAGCACGACAGGGAATCAGCCCCAGCATTTT,CASSTTGNQPQHF
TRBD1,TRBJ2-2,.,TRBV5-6,TGTGCCAGCAGCTCCCGACAGGGTATCCCCACCGGGGAGCTGTTTTTT,CASSSRQGIPTGELFF
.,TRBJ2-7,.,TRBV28,TGTGCCAGCAGTTTAGGGGCCGGCGAGCAGTACTTC,CASSLGAGEQYF
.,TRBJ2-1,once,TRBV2,TGTGCCAGCAGTGGAGTTGTAAGCGGCTCCTACAATGAGCAGTTCTTC,CASSGVVSGSYNEQFF
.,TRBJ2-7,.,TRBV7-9,TGTGCCAGCAGCTCTCCTTGGGACACAACCTACGAGCAGTACTTC,CASSSPWDTTYEQYF
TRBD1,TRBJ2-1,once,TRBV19,TGTGCCAGTAGTATTTTGTTGGGACAGGGAACCTACAATGAGCAGTTCTTC,CASSILLGQGTYNEQFF
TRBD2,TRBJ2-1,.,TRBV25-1,TGTGCCAGCAGTGAATCTCTCGGACTAGCGGGTTCCTACAATGAGCAGTTCTTC,CASSESLGLAGSYNEQFF